This T cell receptor beta chain originates from a study of CD8+ T cells in alopecia areata. About the study: For the treated group, dosing was oral tofacitinib at 5 to 10 mg twice daily. Study outcomes and limitations: Clonality exceeded that of normal scalp in lesional scalp, most notably in alopecia totalis/universalis. Scalp clonality and expanded CD8+ clones among the top 100 showed significant decreases with tofacitinib. Shared TCR sequences were less clear between patients than in mice, possibly partly from HLA diversity.

As regards this clone: Antigen unknown.

It was cDNA, reverse transcribed from extracted RNA, that served as the sequencing template. Assay: immunoSEQ multiplex PCR; the TCRdb copy retains only in-frame clones and omits some. The table has approximately 65,000 clones, roughly 46% seen once. Treatment noted: oral pan-JAK inhibitor, 5-10 mg twice daily. With V trimmed by 10 bases and J by 0 bases, 7 bases remained unmatched. Germline V gives CDR1 SNHLY, CDR2 FYNNEI. The CDR3 spans 15 residues. This clonotype was sampled from a human donor with alopecia areata. Material: CD8+ T cells sorted from blood, obtained at approximately week 37, from a patient treated with tofacitinib. This sequence joins TRBV2 and TRBJ2-3; 10 nucleotides line up with TRBD2. The CDR3 bases are TGTGCCACCCGCCAGACTAGCGGGAGCACAGATACGCAGTATTTT. Amino acid sequence: CATRQTSGSTDTQYF.